These 4 T cell receptor beta chains came from one sample sequenced in a study of Graves' ophthalmopathy and Graves' hyperthyroidism. Amplifying from RNA transcripts, the study obtained TCR beta CDR3 regions. First-round RT-PCR relied on HTBI primers, and a second-round multiplex PCR came next. TCRdb recomputed calls from the multiplex PCR reads with MiXCR, one row per CDR3 protein. The sample includes 300,000 to 450,000 distinct CDR3 sequences, approximately 18% seen only once; the top ten take 2% to 3%. The sample was peripheral blood. The source of these receptors is an adult woman with stable Graves' hyperthyroidism.

This clonotype was observed many times. The V gene is TRBV28, the J gene TRBJ2-7, with D uncertain. CDR3 size: 13 residues. The ends were cut back, 5 bases at V and 2 bases at J, with 10 bases in the middle. Germline loops: CDR1 MDHEN, CDR2 SYDVKM. CDR3 bases: TGTGCCAGCAGTAAACAGCCAACCTACGAGCAGTACTTC. Translating gives CASSKQPTYEQYF.

About this clonotype: A junction end diverges from the germline sequence, so it may reflect a read error. The rearrangement uses TRBV7-9 and TRBJ1-1, with D perhaps TRBD1 (5 bases). Per germline, CDR1 SEHNR and CDR2 FQNEAQ (reference sequence). There are 13 residues in the CDR3. CDR3 DNA: TGTGCCAGCAGCTCGGGACCGAACGCTGAAGCTTTCTTT. The encoded protein is CASSSGPNAEAFF.

V and J are TRBV6-1 and TRBJ2-5; tentative D call: TRBD2 (5 bases). V lost 4 bases, J lost 2 bases, and 11 bases lay in between. The CDR3 is made up of 14 amino acids. The germline gives CDR1 MNHNS, CDR2 SASEGT. Written as DNA, the CDR3 is TGTGCCAGCAGTGCTTTTAGCGCGCAAGAGACCCAGTACTTC. This encodes CASSAFSAQETQYF.

Ten or more counts support this clonotype. The rearrangement uses TRBV13 and TRBJ2-2, with D hard to call. V was shortened by 5 bases and J by 0 bases, with 7 bases between the two germline ends. The CDR3 totals 14 residues. CDR1 and CDR2 from the germline V gene are PRHDT and FYEKMQ (reference sequence). CDR3: CASSKTPNTGELFF. Written as DNA, the CDR3 is TGTGCCAGCAGCAAGACTCCGAACACCGGGGAGCTGTTTTTT.